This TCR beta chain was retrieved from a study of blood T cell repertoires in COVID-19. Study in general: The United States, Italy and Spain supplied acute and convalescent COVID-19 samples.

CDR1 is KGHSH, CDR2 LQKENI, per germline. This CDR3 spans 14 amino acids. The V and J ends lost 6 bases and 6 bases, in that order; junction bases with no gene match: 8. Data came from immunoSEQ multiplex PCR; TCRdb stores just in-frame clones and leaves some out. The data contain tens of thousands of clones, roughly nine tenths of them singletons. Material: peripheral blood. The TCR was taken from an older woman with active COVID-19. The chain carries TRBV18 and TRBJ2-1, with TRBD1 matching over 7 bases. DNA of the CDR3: TGTGCCAGCTCGCTCAACTCAGGGGGCAATGAGCAGTTCTTC. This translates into CASSLNSGGNEQFF.